This TCR beta chain was sequenced in a study of OX40 agonist ivuxolimab in advanced cancers. Clones were sequenced by immunoSEQ multiplex PCR, and TCRdb holds only the in-frame ones, with some missing. The table lists about 19,000 clones, 70% to 90% of them singletons, with 50% to 65% in the top ten. The germline V gene has CDR1 LGHNA and CDR2 YSLEER. This CDR3 has 12 residues. The germline V and J ends were trimmed by 4 bases and 1 base, with 4 bases remaining between them. This receptor was taken from an adult with an advanced solid tumor such as melanoma, head and neck, liver or kidney cancer. V and J are TRBV4-3 and TRBJ1-1; D is undetermined. This sample comprised CD4+ or CD8+ T cells sorted from blood, obtained in a trial of the OX40 agonist ivuxolimab. CDR3 region: CASSLGNTEAFF. CDR3 coding DNA: TGCGCCAGCAGCCTCGGGAACACTGAAGCTTTCTTT.